The source of this T cell receptor (beta chain) is a study of blood T cell repertoires in COVID-19. Study in general: Samples of COVID-19 (acute and convalescent) were obtained from the United States, Italy and Spain. PBMCs, B-cell-depleted T cells, or T cells were the source of the cDNA or gDNA that made up the material.

Authors' methods: Cell counts per sample came from amplifying reference gene primers. Assay: immunoSEQ multiplex PCR; the TCRdb copy retains only in-frame clones and omits some. Clone size and the V and J calls come from that table; the DNA yielded D and trimming. The table includes some 120,000 clones, approximately 85% detected once. This clone occurred once. Germline trimming cut 7 bases from V and 0 bases from J; bases unmatched to any gene: 5. CDR3 size: 14 residues. Germline V gene sequence: CDR1 SNHLY, CDR2 FYNNEI. Sequencing was done on a sample of peripheral blood. J is TRBJ2-7 and V is TRBV2; 8 positions match TRBD1. This sequence originates from a man aged 65 to 85 with acute or convalescent COVID-19. CDR3 DNA: TGTGCCAGCATGCGGGACAGGAACTCCTACGAGCAGTACTTC. It translates to CASMRDRNSYEQYF. Combining the CDR3 with reference TRBV2 and TRBJ2-7 gives the whole variable domain EPEVTQTPSHQVTQMGQEVILRCVPISNHLYFYWYRQILGQKVEFLVSFYNNEISEKSEIFDDQFSVERPDGSNFTLKIRSTKLEDSAMYFCASMRDRNSYEQYFGPGTRLTVT.